The 3 T cell receptor beta chains reported below all come from one sample, sequenced in a study of T-cell memory formation after mild COVID-19. MiXCR, run by TCRdb on the 5' RACE reads, gives a single entry per CDR3 protein. The sample lists some 260,000 distinct CDR3 sequences, about 15% occurring once. The sample comprised PBMCs or a T cell subset sorted from them (not recorded which). The receptors come from a man between 18 and 29 years old who had mild COVID-19 (a few samples of this study predate the infection). Cell type and time point are not known.

This clonotype was seen only a few times. The rearrangement links TRBV21-1 to TRBJ1-6; the listed D gene, TRBD1, was not tested against the DNA. TRBV21-1 is reported as a pseudogene. The CDR3 spans 17 residues. CDR3 DNA: TGTGCCAGCAGCAAGGGGACCCCAAGCCCCTATAATTCACCCCTCCACTTT. Its protein is CASSKGTPSPYNSPLHF.

J is TRBJ2-5 and V is TRBV9; D unresolved. Between the trimmed V and J ends, which lost 4 bases and 5 bases, there was a span of 12 bases. This CDR3 is built from 13 residues. Germline CDR1 is SGDLS and CDR2 is YYNGEE. The chain's CDR3 is CASSNPPSETQYF. CDR3 sequence (DNA): TGTGCCAGCAGCAATCCCCCCTCGGAGACCCAGTACTTC.

There are a few counts of this clonotype. V and J are TRBV12-3 or TRBV12-4 and TRBJ1-4, with D unclear. The CDR3 has 14 amino acids. Deletions cut 2 bases from V and 7 bases from J, with 11 bases between. The chain's CDR3 is CASSLIRFGEKLFF. The CDR3, as DNA: TGTGCCAGCAGTTTAATTAGGTTTGGTGAAAAACTGTTTTTT.